Listed here are 11 T cell receptor beta chains from one sample, sequenced in a study of cytomegalovirus exposure and HLA in healthy donors. The primer mix had 60 Vbeta and 13 Jbeta primers. The table came from immunoSEQ multiplex PCR; TCRdb's copy has only in-frame clones and leaves some out. The repertoire holds 150,000 to 180,000 clones, with 70% to 80% as singletons. Input material: PBMCs. The receptors here all came from a man aged 30-40 years in good health and CMV-seropositive.

This CDR3 is CASSIRVNTEAFF. CDR3 coding DNA: TGTGCCAGTAGCATACGCGTGAACACTGAAGCTTTCTTT. V and J are TRBV19 and TRBJ1-1; D is undetermined. Trimming left V 6 bases short and J 0 bases short, with 8 bases between. The CDR3 spans 13 residues. Germline V gene data show CDR1 as LNHDA and CDR2 as SQIVND (reference sequence).

This chain uses TRBV7-9 with TRBJ2-1; 7 nucleotides align to TRBD2. The germline V gene encodes CDR1 SEHNR and CDR2 FQNEAQ (reference sequence). This CDR3 spans 16 amino acids. V shed 4 bases and J 4 bases; nucleotides not matched to a gene: 10. Here the CDR3 reads CASSSFGGNPYNEQFF. CDR3 nucleotides: TGTGCCAGCAGCTCTTTCGGGGGGAACCCGTACAATGAGCAGTTCTTC.

The chain is built from TRBV15 and TRBJ1-3, with D uncertain. CDR1 and CDR2 from the germline V gene are LNHNV and YYDKDF (reference sequence). V was trimmed by 0 bases and J by 0 bases, leaving 12 bases between them. This CDR3 is built from 17 residues. CDR3 nucleotide sequence: TGTGCCACCAGCAGAGACCAACTCAAAAGCTCTGGAAACACCATATATTTT. Translation: CATSRDQLKSSGNTIYF.

The gene calls are TRBV6-1 and TRBJ2-2, with a tentative D call TRBD2 (5 bases). The V gene's germline CDR1 is MNHNS and CDR2 SASEGT. With 0 bases removed from V and 4 bases from J, the gap between germline ends came to 6 bases. This CDR3 has 14 amino acids. The CDR3 nucleotides read TGTGCCAGCAGTGAAGCTGGGAGCACCGGGGAGCTGTTTTTT. Translating it yields CASSEAGSTGELFF.

The chain is built from TRBV5-4 and TRBJ2-5; 9 bases agree with TRBD1. Germline V gene sequence: CDR1 SGHNT, CDR2 YYREEE (reference sequence). CDR3 size: 15 residues. The junction had 9 bases not matched to a gene; V was cut back by 4 bases and J by 5 bases. The CDR3 protein is CASSAWDRVLETQYF. The CDR3 bases are TGTGCCAGCAGCGCCTGGGACAGGGTCTTGGAGACCCAGTACTTC.

J is TRBJ1-4 and V is TRBV6-6; no clear D gene. CDR3 length: 15 amino acids. CDR1 is MNHNY, CDR2 SVGAGI, per germline (reference sequence). The V gene lost 6 bases and the J gene lost 3 bases, with 14 bases spanning the gap. CDR3 nucleotides: TGTGCCAGCAGCCTACAGACGGCACCTAATGAAAAACTGTTTTTT. It encodes CASSLQTAPNEKLFF.

This clone came up a few times. The rearrangement links TRBV5-1 to TRBJ2-5, with a tentative D call TRBD2 (5 bases). The CDR3 runs 14 residues. Trimming took off 4 bases at V and 1 base at J, with 11 bases between the two ends. Germline-derived CDR1 and CDR2 are SGHRS and YFSETQ. The CDR3 bases are TGCGCCAGCAGCCATGAGGGCCTCCAAGAGACCCAGTACTTC. Its protein is CASSHEGLQETQYF.

The V gene is TRBV7-3, the J gene TRBJ2-1; 7 bases agree with TRBD2. Germline V gives CDR1 SGHTA, CDR2 FQGTGA. This CDR3 region has 16 residues. V lost 3 bases, J lost 4 bases, and 9 bases stayed unmatched. CDR3 sequence reads: CASSFTRESGYNEQFF. The CDR3 DNA follows: TGTGCCAGCAGCTTCACGCGGGAGTCTGGATACAATGAGCAGTTCTTC.

J is TRBJ2-1 and V is TRBV18; D is uncertain. The CDR3 is 12 amino acids. CDR1 and CDR2 from the germline V gene are KGHSH and LQKENI. V was shortened by 2 bases and J by 6 bases, with 5 bases between the two germline ends. The DNA of the CDR3 is TGTGCCAGCTCACCAAGCCCCAATGAGCAGTTCTTC. It encodes CASSPSPNEQFF. Full variable domain (rest looked up from reference TRBV18 and TRBJ2-1): NAGVMQNPRHLVRRRGQEARLRCSPMKGHSHVYWYRQLPEEGLKFMVYLQKENIIDESGMPKERFSAEFPKEGPSILRIQQVVRGDSAAYFCASSPSPNEQFFGPGTRLTVL.

The rearrangement links TRBV2 to TRBJ2-1, with 13 positions matching TRBD2. Germline loops: CDR1 SNHLY, CDR2 FYNNEI. V lost 1 base to trimming and J lost 7 bases; unmatched junction nucleotides: 4. This CDR3 contains 16 residues. The CDR3 coding sequence is TGTGCCAGCAGTGAAGGCGGGACTAGCGGGAAAAATGAGCAGTTCTTC. This codes for CASSEGGTSGKNEQFF.

This sequence joins TRBV6-1 and TRBJ2-1; possibly TRBD2 for D (6 bases). With 4 bases removed from V and 0 bases from J, the gap between germline ends came to 25 bases. This CDR3 is built from 20 residues. Germline assignment: CDR1 MNHNS and CDR2 SASEGT. This CDR3 is CASSGHRVAGWVGSYNEQFF. The DNA of the CDR3 is TGTGCCAGCAGTGGCCACCGTGTGGCGGGATGGGTCGGCTCCTACAATGAGCAGTTCTTC.